The table lists the clone carrying this T cell receptor (beta chain) with many counts. TCRdb re-called the RT-PCR reads with MiXCR, one entry per CDR3 protein. Seen here are about 230,000 distinct CDR3 sequences, approximately 14% observed once, and the top ten hold 11%. These data originate in a study of patients and donors after allogeneic stem cell transplantation. The germline V gene has CDR1 SGHTA and CDR2 FQGNSA. Trimming removed 6 bases at V and 6 bases at J, with 12 bases between. This CDR3 has 12 amino acids. The clonotype was recovered from a human donor who was either an allogeneic HSCT recipient or a stem cell or donor lymphocyte infusion donor (not recorded which). It is not recorded whose cells these are; they may come from a transplant donor. The sequenced material came from blood, either unsorted or a sorted T cell fraction (not recorded which). The V call is TRBV7-2, the J call TRBJ2-7, with D possibly matching TRBD2 (6 bases). Here the CDR3 reads CASSSGGVEQYF. The CDR3 DNA sequence: TGTGCCAGCAGTTCTGGCGGGGTCGAGCAGTACTTC.